The 4 T cell receptor beta chains listed next were all sequenced from one sample in a study. MiXCR was run by TCRdb on the 5' RACE reads, yielding one entry per CDR3 protein. This sample has about 54,000 distinct CDR3 sequences, with roughly 15% found just once. The sample was naive CD4+ T cells sorted from blood. The subset: naive CD4+ T cells, CD4+CD45RA+CD25-. The receptors shown here come from a female donor with breast cancer.

This rearrangement joins TRBV7-2 to TRBJ2-5; 11 bases align to TRBD1. The CDR3 length is 16 residues. Germline V gene data show CDR1 as SGHTA and CDR2 as FQGNSA. V dropped 5 bases and J dropped 7; count of bases not matched to a gene: 12. CDR3 protein: CASSPRDRGGRGTQYF. CDR3 in DNA: TGTGCCAGCAGCCCTCGGGACAGGGGGGGAAGAGGGACCCAGTACTTC.

Concerning this clonotype itself: A read error is possible here, since a much larger clone lies one base away. The V call is TRBV5-1, the J call TRBJ1-2; TRBD1 might be the D (6 bases). The CDR3 covers 16 residues. Germline assignment: CDR1 SGHRS and CDR2 YFSETQ. Here the CDR3 DNA reads TGCGCCAGCAGCTTGGATCCGGGGGCTACTAACTATGGCCACACCTTC. Translating gives CASSLDPGATNYGHTF.

This clonotype was picked up a small number of times. CDR3 sequence (DNA): TGCGCCAGCAGCCAGCGGGAGGGCTACGAGCAGTACTTC. Residues: CASSQREGYEQYF. The chain uses TRBV4-1 and TRBJ2-7, with 9 bases matching TRBD2. Trimming removed 3 bases from V and 3 bases from J; junction bases left unmatched: 0. Looked up from germline, CDR1 is MGHRA and CDR2 is YSYEKL. The length of the CDR3 is 13 residues.

This clonotype was counted many times. The chain employs TRBV5-1 and TRBJ1-1, with TRBD1 as a possible D gene (5 bases). Germline CDR1 and CDR2: SGHRS and YFSETQ. There are 13 residues in the CDR3. V lost 4 bases, J lost 1 base, and 8 bases lay in between. The CDR3 sequence: CASSDGGNTEAFF. CDR3 bases: TGCGCCAGCAGCGACGGGGGGAACACTGAAGCTTTCTTT.